These 2 T cell receptor beta chains were sequenced from one sample in a study of blood T cell repertoires in COVID-19. Clones were sequenced by immunoSEQ multiplex PCR, and TCRdb holds only the in-frame ones, with some missing. The table lists some 45,000 clones, roughly 90% of them singletons. Specimen: peripheral blood. The receptor set was obtained from a man aged 60 to 75 with active COVID-19.

V usage is TRBV6-5 and J usage is TRBJ1-1; D is uncertain. V shed 5 bases and J shed 4 bases, with 11 bases lying between them. Germline V lookup: CDR1 MNHEY, CDR2 SVGAGI. This CDR3 spans 13 amino acids. The CDR3 DNA follows: TGTGCCAGCAGTCCACCCAGTGGCACTGAAGCTTTCTTT. This encodes CASSPPSGTEAFF.

CDR3 DNA sequence: TGTGCCAGCATGCGGGGGGCCACAGATACGCAGTATTTT. Its protein product is CASMRGATDTQYF. The rearrangement uses TRBV2 and TRBJ2-3, with 8 bases lining up with TRBD2. Germline trimming cut 7 bases from V and 2 bases from J; bases unmatched to any gene: 2. From germline, CDR1 is SNHLY and CDR2 FYNNEI. The CDR3 contains 13 residues.